This T cell receptor beta chain was profiled in a study of blood T cell repertoires in COVID-19. Study details: Both acute and convalescent COVID-19 samples were obtained from the United States, Italy and Spain. Nucleic acid was either cDNA or gDNA, and it came from T cells, B-cell-depleted T cells, or PBMCs.

The assay was immunoSEQ multiplex PCR, and TCRdb's table has in-frame clones only and misses some. Altogether around 200,000 clones are present, roughly 89% being singletons, with the ten largest covering around 1%. The receptor's source is a woman between 18 and 29 years old who had recovered from COVID-19. Sample: peripheral blood.

The CDR3 DNA reads TGTGCCAGCAGCCAAGTAAGGGGCGAAATGTTCTCCTACGAGCAGTACTTC. Translation gives CASSQVRGEMFSYEQYF. The rearrangement uses TRBV3-1 (or the pseudogene TRBV3-2) and TRBJ2-7; D might be TRBD1 (5 bases). Deletions cut 1 base from V and 0 bases from J, with 16 bases between. Germline values: CDR1 LGHDT, CDR2 YNNKEL (reference sequence). The CDR3 spans 17 residues.